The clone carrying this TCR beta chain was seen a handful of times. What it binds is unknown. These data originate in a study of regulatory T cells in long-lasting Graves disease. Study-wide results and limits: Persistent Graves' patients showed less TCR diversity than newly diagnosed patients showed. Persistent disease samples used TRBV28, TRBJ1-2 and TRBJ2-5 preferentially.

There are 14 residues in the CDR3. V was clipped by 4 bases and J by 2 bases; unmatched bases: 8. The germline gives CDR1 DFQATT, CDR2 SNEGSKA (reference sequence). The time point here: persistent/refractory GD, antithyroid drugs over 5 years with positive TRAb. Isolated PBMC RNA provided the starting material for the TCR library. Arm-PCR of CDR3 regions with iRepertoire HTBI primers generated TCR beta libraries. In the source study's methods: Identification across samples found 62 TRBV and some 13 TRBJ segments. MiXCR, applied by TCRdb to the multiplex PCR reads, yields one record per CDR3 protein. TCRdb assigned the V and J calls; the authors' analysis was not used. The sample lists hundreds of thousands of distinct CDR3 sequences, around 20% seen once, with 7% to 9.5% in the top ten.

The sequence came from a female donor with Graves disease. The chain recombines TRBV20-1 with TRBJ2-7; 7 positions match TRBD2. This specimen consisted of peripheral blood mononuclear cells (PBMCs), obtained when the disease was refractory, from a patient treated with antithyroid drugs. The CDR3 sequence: CSATDRLAAYEQYF. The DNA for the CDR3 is TGCAGTGCTACCGACCGACTAGCCGCCTACGAGCAGTACTTC.